This passage covers 2 T cell receptor beta chains from one sample sequenced in a study of CD8+ T cells in alopecia areata. Sorting of the five patients' CD4+ cells gave CD25+CD127- cells as the output. The sequencing template was cDNA reverse transcribed from extracted RNA. Here immunoSEQ multiplex PCR was the method, and the copy in TCRdb shows in-frame clones only, minus some. This table holds around 19,000 clones, 60% to 70% found once. Sequenced: CD4+ Tregs sorted from blood. The source is a human donor with alopecia areata.

The rearrangement joins TRBV28 to TRBJ2-5; possible D gene TRBD1, 5 bases. Germline V CDR1 and CDR2: MDHEN, SYDVKM. V lost 5 bases to trimming and J lost 5 bases, with 12 bases between them. The CDR3 runs to 13 residues. This CDR3 reads CASSRTPDETQYF. The CDR3 region has the DNA TGTGCCAGCAGTCGGACACCCGATGAGACCCAGTACTTC.

This clone has a single count. The chain employs TRBV5-1 and TRBJ1-6; 9 nucleotides match TRBD1. CDR1 is SGHRS, CDR2 YFSETQ, per germline. The CDR3 is 14 residues long. V trimming: 5 bases; J trimming: 7 bases; junction bases outside the gene matches: 4. The CDR3 sequence is CASRTGTGNSPLHF. CDR3 nucleotides: TGCGCCAGCAGAACCGGGACAGGGAATTCACCCCTCCACTTT.